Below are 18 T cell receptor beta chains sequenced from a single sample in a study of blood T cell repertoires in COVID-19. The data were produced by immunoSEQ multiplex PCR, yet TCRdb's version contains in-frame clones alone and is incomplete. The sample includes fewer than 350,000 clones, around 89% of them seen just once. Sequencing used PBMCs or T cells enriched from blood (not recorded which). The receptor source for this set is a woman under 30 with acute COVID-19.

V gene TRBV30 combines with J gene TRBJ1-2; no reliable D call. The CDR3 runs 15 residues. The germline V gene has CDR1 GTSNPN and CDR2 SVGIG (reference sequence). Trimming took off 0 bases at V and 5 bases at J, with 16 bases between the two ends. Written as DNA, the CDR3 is TGTGCCTGGAGTGTAAGCCCCGCGGGATCTTATGGCTACACCTTC. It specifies CAWSVSPAGSYGYTF.

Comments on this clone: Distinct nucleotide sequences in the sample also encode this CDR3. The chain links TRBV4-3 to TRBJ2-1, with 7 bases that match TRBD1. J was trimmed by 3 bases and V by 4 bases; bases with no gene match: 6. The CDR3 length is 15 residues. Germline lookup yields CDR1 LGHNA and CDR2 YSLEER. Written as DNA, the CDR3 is TGCGCCAGCAGCCCCGGTACAGGGGTCTACAATGAGCAGTTCTTC. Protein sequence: CASSPGTGVYNEQFF.

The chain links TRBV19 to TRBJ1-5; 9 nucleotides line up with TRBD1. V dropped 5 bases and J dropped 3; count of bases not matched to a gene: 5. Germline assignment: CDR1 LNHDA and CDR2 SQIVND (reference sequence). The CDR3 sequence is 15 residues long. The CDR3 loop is CASSRDRELNQPQHF. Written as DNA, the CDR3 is TGTGCCAGTAGTCGGGACAGGGAACTCAATCAGCCCCAGCATTTT.

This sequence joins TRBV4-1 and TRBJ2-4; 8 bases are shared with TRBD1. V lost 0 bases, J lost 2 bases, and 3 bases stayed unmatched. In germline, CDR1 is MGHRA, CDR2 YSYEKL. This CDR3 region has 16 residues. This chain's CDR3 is CASSQERTGTKNIQYF. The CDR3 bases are TGCGCCAGCAGCCAAGAAAGGACAGGGACCAAAAACATTCAGTACTTC.

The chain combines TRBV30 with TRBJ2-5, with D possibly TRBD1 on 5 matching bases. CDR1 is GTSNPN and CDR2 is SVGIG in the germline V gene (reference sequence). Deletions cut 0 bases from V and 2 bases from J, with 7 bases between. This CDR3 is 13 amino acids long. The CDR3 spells CAWSVQGQETQYF. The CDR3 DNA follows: TGTGCCTGGAGTGTCCAGGGACAAGAGACCCAGTACTTC.

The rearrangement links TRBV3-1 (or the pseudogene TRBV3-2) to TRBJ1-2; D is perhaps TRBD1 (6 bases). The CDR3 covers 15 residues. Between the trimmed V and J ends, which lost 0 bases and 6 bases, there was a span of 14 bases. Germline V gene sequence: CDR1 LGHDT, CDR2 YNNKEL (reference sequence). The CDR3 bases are TGTGCCAGCAGCCAAGATTGGTTCAGGGGACATGGCTACACCTTC. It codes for CASSQDWFRGHGYTF.

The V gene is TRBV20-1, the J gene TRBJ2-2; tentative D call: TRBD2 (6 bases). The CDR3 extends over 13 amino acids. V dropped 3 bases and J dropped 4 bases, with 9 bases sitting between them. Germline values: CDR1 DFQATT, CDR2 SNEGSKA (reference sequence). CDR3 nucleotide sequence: TGCAGTGCTAGTAGCGGAACCACCGGGGAGCTGTTTTTT. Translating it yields CSASSGTTGELFF.

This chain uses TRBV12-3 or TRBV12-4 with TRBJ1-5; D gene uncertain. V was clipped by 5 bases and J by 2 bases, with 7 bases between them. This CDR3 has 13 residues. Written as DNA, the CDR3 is TGTGCCAGCAGTACCACAGGCAATCAGCCCCAGCATTTT. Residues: CASSTTGNQPQHF.

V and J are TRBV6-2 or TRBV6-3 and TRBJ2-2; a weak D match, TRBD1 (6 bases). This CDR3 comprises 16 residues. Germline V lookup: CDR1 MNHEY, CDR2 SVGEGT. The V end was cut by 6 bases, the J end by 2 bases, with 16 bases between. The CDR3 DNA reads TGTGCCAGCAGCCCTCTCCTGGACAGAAACACCGGGGAGCTGTTTTTT. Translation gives CASSPLLDRNTGELFF.

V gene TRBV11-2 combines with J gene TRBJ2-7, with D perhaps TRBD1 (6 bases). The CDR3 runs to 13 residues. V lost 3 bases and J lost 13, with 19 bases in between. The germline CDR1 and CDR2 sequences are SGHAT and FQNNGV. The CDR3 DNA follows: TGTGCCAGCAGCTTTATATATACGGGACAAACTTACTTC. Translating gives CASSFIYTGQTYF. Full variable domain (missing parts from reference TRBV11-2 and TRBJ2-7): EAGVAQSPRYKIIEKRQSVAFWCNPISGHATLYWYQQILGQGPKLLIQFQNNGVVDDSQLPKDRFSAERLKGVDSTLKIQPAKLEDSAVYLCASSFIYTGQTYFGPGTRLTVT.

In DNA form, the CDR3 reads TGTGCCAGTAGTGGCCGGGACAGGGGTTCAGGGGCCAACGTCCTGACTTTC. This encodes CASSGRDRGSGANVLTF. The J gene is TRBJ2-6, the V gene TRBV19; TRBD1 agrees at 10 bases. The J segment lost 4 bases and the V segment lost 5 bases, leaving 8 bases of the junction unmatched. CDR1 is LNHDA, CDR2 SQIVND, per germline (reference sequence). The CDR3 contains 17 residues.

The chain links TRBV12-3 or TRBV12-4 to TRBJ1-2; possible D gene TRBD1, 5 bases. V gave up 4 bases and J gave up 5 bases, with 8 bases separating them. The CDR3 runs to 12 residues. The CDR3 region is CASSWGGYGYTF. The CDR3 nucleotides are TGTGCCAGCAGTTGGGGGGGATATGGCTACACCTTC.

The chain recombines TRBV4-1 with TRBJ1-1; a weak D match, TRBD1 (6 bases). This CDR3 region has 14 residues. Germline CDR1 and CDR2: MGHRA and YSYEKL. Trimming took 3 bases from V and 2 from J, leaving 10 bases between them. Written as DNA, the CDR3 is TGCGCCAGCAGCCACAGGACAGTTAACACTGAAGCTTTCTTT. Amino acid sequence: CASSHRTVNTEAFF.

The chain's CDR3 is CASSIKDRGPYGYTF. CDR3 bases: TGTGCCAGTAGTATCAAGGACAGGGGTCCTTATGGCTACACCTTC. The rearrangement links TRBV19 to TRBJ1-2, with 9 bases that match TRBD1. Germline-derived CDR1 and CDR2 are LNHDA and SQIVND (reference sequence). V shed 3 bases, J shed 5 bases, and the junction held 7 bases outside the gene matches. The CDR3 spans 15 residues.

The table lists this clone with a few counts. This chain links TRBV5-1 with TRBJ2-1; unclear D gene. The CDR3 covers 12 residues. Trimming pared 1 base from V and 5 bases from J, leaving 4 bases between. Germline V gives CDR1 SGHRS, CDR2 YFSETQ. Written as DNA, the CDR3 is TGCGCCAGCAGCTTGAATAACAATGAGCAGTTCTTC. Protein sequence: CASSLNNNEQFF. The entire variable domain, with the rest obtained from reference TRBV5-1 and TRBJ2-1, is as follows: KAGVTQTPRYLIKTRGQQVTLSCSPISGHRSVSWYQQTPGQGLQFLFEYFSETQRNKGNFPGRFSGRQFSNSRSEMNVSTLELGDSALYLCASSLNNNEQFFGPGTRLTVL.

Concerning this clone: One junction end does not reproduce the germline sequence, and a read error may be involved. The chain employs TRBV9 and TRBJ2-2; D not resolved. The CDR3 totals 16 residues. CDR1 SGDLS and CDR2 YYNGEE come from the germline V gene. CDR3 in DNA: TGTGCCAGCAGCGTAGCCGCGACAACGAACATCGGGGAGCTGTTTTTT. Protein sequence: CASSVAATTNIGELFF.

The CDR3 protein is CASKQRHSNTGELFF. The CDR3 bases are TGTGCCAGCAAGCAGCGCCACTCGAACACCGGGGAGCTGTTTTTT. The rearrangement joins TRBV2 to TRBJ2-2; no definite D call. Trimming shortened V by 7 bases and J by 0 bases, and 12 bases separated the two germline ends. Per germline, CDR1 SNHLY and CDR2 FYNNEI. This CDR3 contains 15 residues.

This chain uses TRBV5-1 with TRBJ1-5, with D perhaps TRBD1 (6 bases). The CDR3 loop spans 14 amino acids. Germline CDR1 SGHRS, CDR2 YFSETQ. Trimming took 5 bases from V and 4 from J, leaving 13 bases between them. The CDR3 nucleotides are TGCGCCAGCAGTCCAGGGGACGGAAATCAGCCCCAGCATTTT. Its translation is CASSPGDGNQPQHF. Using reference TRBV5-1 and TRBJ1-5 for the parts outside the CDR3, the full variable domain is KAGVTQTPRYLIKTRGQQVTLSCSPISGHRSVSWYQQTPGQGLQFLFEYFSETQRNKGNFPGRFSGRQFSNSRSEMNVSTLELGDSALYLCASSPGDGNQPQHFGDGTRLSIL.